This entry concerns a single T cell receptor (beta chain). The data derive from a study of blood T cell repertoires in COVID-19. Overall study: Specimens from acute and convalescent COVID-19 originated in the United States, Italy and Spain. T cells, B-cell-depleted T cells, or PBMCs provided the cDNA or gDNA that served as material.

From germline, CDR1 is MNHEY and CDR2 SVGAGI. The CDR3 runs 13 residues. V dropped 8 bases and J dropped 2; count of bases not matched to a gene: 5. Assignments of participants to cohorts depended upon their own reported clinical history. Some clones are missing from TCRdb's copy, which holds only in-frame ones; the method was immunoSEQ multiplex PCR. Among approximately 220,000 clones listed, around 92% were seen once. This clonotype was obtained from a woman under 40 with acute COVID-19. Sample: PBMCs or T cells enriched from blood (not recorded which). This chain links TRBV6-5 with TRBJ2-7; 8 bases map to TRBD1. The CDR3 sequence: CASLGQETYEQYF. CDR3 nucleotide sequence: TGTGCCAGCCTGGGACAGGAAACCTACGAGCAGTACTTC.